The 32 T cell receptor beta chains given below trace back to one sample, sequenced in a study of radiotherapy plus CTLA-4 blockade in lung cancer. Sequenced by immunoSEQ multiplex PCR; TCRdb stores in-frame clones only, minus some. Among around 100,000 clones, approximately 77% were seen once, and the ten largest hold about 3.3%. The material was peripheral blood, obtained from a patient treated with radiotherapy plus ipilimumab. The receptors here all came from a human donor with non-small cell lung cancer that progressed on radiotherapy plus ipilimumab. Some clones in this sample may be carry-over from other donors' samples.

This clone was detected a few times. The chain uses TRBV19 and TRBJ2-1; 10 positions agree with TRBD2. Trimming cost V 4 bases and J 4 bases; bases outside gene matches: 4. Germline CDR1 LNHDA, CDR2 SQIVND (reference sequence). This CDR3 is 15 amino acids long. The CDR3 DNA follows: TGTGCCAGTAGTAATTTAGCGGGGGGTTACAATGAGCAGTTCTTC. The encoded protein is CASSNLAGGYNEQFF.

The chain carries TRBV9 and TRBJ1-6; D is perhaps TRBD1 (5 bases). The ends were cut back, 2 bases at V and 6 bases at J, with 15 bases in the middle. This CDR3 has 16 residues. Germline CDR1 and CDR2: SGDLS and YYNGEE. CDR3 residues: CASSVGWQGGNSPLHF. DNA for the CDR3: TGTGCCAGCAGCGTCGGGTGGCAGGGTGGTAATTCACCCCTCCACTTT.

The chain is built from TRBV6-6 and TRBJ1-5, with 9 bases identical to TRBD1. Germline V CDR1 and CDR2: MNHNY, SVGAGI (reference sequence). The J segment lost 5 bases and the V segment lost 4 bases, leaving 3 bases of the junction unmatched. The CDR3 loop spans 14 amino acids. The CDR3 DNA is TGTGCCAGCAGTTCCGGACAGGGGTATCAGCCCCAGCATTTT. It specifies CASSSGQGYQPQHF.

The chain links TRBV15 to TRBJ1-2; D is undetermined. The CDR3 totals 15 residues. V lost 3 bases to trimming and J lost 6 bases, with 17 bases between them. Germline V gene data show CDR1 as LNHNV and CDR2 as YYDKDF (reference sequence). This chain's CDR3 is CATSSEKNFLHGYTF. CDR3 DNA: TGTGCCACCAGCAGTGAAAAGAATTTCCTCCATGGCTACACCTTC.

The CDR3 region has the DNA TGCGCCAGCATCCCGTACGTAGTGACAGGGGGTCAAGAGACCCAGTACTTC. This codes for CASIPYVVTGGQETQYF. V usage is TRBV23-1 and J usage is TRBJ2-5; 9 bases align to TRBD1. TRBV23-1 is an ORF, with its function uncertain. J gave up 2 bases and V 7 bases, and 14 bases lay outside the gene matches. CDR3 length equals 17 residues.

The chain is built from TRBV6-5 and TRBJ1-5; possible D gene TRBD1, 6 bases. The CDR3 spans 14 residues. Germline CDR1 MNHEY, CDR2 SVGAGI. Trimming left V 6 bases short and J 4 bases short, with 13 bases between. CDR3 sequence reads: CASRGQGPNQPQHF. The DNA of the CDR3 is TGTGCCAGCAGGGGGCAGGGGCCAAATCAGCCCCAGCATTTT.

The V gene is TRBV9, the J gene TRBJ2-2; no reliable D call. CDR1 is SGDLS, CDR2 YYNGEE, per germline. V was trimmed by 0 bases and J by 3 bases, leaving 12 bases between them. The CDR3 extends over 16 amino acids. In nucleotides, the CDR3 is TGTGCCAGCAGCGTAGCCCCCTTTGTGGACACCGGGGAGCTGTTTTTT. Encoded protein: CASSVAPFVDTGELFF.

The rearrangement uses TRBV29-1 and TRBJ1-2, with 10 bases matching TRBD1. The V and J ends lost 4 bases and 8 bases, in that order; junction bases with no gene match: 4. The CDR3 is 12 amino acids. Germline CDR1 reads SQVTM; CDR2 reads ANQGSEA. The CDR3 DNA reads TGCAGCGTTGCGCGGACAGGGGGGGGCTACACCTTC. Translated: CSVARTGGGYTF. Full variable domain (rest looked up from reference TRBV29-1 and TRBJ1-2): SAVISQKPSRDICQRGTSLTIQCQVDSQVTMMFWYRQQPGQSLTLIATANQGSEATYESGFVIDKFPISRPNLTFSTLTVSNMSPEDSSIYLCSVARTGGGYTFGSGTRLTVV.

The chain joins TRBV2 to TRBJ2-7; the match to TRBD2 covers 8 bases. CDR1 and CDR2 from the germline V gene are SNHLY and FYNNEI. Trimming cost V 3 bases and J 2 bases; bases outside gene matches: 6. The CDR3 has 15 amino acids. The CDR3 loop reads CASSETGGPTYEQYF. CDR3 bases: TGTGCCAGCAGTGAGACGGGGGGGCCCACCTACGAGCAGTACTTC.

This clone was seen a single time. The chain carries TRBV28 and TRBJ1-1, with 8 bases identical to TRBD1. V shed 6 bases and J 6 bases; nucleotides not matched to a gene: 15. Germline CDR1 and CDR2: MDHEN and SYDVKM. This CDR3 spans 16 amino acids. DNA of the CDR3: TGTGCCAGCAGATCGCAGGGGGCGTGGGACGTCCCTGAAGCTTTCTTT. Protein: CASRSQGAWDVPEAFF. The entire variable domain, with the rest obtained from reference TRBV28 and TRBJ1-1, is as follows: DVKVTQSSRYLVKRTGEKVFLECVQDMDHENMFWYRQDPGLGLRLIYFSYDVKMKEKGDIPEGYSVSREKKERFSLILESASTNQTSMYLCASRSQGAWDVPEAFFGQGTRLTVV.

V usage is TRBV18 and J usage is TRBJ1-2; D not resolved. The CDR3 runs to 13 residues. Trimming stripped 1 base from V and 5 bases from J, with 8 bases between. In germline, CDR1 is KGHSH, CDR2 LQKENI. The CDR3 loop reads CASSPQRAYGYTF. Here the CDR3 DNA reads TGTGCCAGCTCACCACAAAGGGCTTATGGCTACACCTTC.

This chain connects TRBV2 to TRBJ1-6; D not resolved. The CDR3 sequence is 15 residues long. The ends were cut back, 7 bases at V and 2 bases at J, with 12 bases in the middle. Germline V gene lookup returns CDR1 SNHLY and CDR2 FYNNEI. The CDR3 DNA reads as TGTGCCAGCAACACCGGGATCCCCTATAATTCACCCCTCCACTTT. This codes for CASNTGIPYNSPLHF. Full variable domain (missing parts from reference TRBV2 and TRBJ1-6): EPEVTQTPSHQVTQMGQEVILRCVPISNHLYFYWYRQILGQKVEFLVSFYNNEISEKSEIFDDQFSVERPDGSNFTLKIRSTKLEDSAMYFCASNTGIPYNSPLHFGNGTRLTVT.

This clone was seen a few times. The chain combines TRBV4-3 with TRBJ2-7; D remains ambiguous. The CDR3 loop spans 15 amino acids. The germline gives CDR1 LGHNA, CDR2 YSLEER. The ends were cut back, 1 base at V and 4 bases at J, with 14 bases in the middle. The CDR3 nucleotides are TGCGCCAGCAGCCAAGGAACCTTACTACTTTACGAGCAGTACTTC. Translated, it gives CASSQGTLLLYEQYF.

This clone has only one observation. The chain's CDR3 is CASSQAGTQPQHF. CDR3 DNA: TGTGCCAGCAGCCAGGCCGGGACTCAGCCCCAGCATTTT. V is TRBV5-5 and J is TRBJ1-5, with D tentatively TRBD1 (5 bases). V was clipped by 4 bases and J by 6 bases, with 11 bases between them. Germline V gene data show CDR1 as SGHKS and CDR2 as YYEKEE (reference sequence). The CDR3 loop spans 13 amino acids.

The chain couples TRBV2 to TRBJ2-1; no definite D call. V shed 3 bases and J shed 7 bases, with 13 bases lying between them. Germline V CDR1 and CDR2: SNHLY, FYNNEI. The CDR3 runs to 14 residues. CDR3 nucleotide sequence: TGTGCCAGCAGTGACGTTCTCCGGGTAAATGAGCAGTTCTTC. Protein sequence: CASSDVLRVNEQFF.

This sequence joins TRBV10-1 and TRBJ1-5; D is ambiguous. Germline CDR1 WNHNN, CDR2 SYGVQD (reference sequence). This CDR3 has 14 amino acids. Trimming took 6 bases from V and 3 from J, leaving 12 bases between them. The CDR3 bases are TGCGCCAGCAGACAAGGGCGGTTCAATCAGCCCCAGCATTTT. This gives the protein CASRQGRFNQPQHF.

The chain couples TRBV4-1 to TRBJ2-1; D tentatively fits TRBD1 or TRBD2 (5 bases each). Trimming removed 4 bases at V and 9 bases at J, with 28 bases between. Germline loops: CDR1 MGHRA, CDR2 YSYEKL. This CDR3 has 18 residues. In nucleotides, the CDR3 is TGCGCCAGCAGCCCGGACCGGGACCGAAAAGGGCCCGTCCTTGAGCAGTTCTTC. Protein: CASSPDRDRKGPVLEQFF.

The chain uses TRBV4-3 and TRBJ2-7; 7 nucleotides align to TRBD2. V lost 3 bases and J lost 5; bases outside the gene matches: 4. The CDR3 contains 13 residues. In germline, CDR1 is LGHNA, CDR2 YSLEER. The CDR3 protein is CASSQAGGDEQYF. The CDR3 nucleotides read TGCGCCAGCAGCCAGGCTGGGGGGGACGAGCAGTACTTC.

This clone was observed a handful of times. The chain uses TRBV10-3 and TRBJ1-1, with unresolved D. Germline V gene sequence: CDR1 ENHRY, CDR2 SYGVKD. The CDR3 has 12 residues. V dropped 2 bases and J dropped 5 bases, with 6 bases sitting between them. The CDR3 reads CAISEMGTEAFF. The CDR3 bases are TGTGCCATCAGTGAGATGGGAACTGAAGCTTTCTTT.

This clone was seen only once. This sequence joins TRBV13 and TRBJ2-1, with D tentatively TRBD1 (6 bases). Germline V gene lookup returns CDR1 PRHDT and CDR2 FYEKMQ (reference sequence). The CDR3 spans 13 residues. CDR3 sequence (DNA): TGTGCTGCCCGGGACAACCAGGCAGGGGAGCAGTTCTTC. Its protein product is CAARDNQAGEQFF.

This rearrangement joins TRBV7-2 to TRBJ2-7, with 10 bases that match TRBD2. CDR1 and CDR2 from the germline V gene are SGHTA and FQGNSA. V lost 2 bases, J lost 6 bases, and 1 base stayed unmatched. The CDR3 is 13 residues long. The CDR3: CASSLRTSGEQYF. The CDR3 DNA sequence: TGTGCCAGCAGCTTACGGACTAGCGGCGAGCAGTACTTC.

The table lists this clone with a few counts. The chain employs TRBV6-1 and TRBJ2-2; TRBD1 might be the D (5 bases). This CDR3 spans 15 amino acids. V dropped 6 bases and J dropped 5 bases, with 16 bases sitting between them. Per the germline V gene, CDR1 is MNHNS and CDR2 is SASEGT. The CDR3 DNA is TGTGCCAGCAGGCTAATCCTAGGGGCGACCGGGGAGCTGTTTTTT. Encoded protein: CASRLILGATGELFF.

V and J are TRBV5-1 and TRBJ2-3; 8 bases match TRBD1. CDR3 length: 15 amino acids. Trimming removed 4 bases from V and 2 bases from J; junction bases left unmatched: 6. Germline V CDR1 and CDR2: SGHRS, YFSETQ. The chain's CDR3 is CASSERTGHTDTQYF. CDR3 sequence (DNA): TGCGCCAGCAGCGAGAGGACAGGGCACACAGATACGCAGTATTTT.

This CDR3 is CASSLAVGGYTIYF. In DNA, the CDR3 is TGTGCCAGCAGCTTAGCTGTAGGGGGTTACACCATATATTTT. The V and J genes are TRBV7-8 and TRBJ1-3; D is possibly TRBD1 (6 bases). CDR1 is SGHVS, CDR2 FQNEAQ, per germline. The CDR3 runs 14 residues. V dropped 0 bases and J dropped 8 bases, with 11 bases sitting between them.

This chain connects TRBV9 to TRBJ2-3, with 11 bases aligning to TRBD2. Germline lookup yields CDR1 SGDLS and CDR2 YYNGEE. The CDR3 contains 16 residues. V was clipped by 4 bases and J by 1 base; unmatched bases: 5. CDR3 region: CASSPLGLAGTDTQYF. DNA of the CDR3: TGTGCCAGCAGCCCCCTGGGACTAGCGGGCACAGATACGCAGTATTTT.

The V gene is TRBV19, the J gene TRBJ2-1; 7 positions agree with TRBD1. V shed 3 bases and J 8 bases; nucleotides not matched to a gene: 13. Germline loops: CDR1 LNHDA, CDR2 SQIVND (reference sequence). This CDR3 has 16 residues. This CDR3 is CASSIGQAGGWDEQFF. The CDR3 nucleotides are TGTGCCAGTAGTATCGGACAGGCAGGCGGATGGGATGAGCAGTTCTTC.

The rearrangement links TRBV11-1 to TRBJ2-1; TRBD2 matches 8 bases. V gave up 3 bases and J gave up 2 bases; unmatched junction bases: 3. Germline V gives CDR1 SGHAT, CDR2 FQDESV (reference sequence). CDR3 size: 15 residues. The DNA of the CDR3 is TGTGCCAGCAGCTTCACGGGGGGGACCTACAATGAGCAGTTCTTC. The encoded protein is CASSFTGGTYNEQFF.

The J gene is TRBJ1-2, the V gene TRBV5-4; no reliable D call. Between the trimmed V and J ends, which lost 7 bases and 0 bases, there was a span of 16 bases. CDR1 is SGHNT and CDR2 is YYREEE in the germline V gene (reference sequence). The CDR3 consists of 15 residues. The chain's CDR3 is CASGHVGSPNYGYTF. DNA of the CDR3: TGTGCCAGCGGTCATGTAGGGTCTCCTAACTATGGCTACACCTTC. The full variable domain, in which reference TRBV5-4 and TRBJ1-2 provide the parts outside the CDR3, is ETGVTQSPTHLIKTRGQQVTLRCSSQSGHNTVSWYQQALGQGPQFIFQYYREEENGRGNFPPRFSGLQFPNYSSELNVNALELDDSALYLCASGHVGSPNYGYTFGSGTRLTVV.

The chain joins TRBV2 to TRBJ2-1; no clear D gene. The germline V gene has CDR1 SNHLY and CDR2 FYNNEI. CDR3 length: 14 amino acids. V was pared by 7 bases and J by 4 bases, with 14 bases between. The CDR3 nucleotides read TGTGCCAGCATCTACCGGGTTGCTTACAATGAGCAGTTCTTC. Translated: CASIYRVAYNEQFF. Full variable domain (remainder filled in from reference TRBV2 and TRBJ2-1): EPEVTQTPSHQVTQMGQEVILRCVPISNHLYFYWYRQILGQKVEFLVSFYNNEISEKSEIFDDQFSVERPDGSNFTLKIRSTKLEDSAMYFCASIYRVAYNEQFFGPGTRLTVL.

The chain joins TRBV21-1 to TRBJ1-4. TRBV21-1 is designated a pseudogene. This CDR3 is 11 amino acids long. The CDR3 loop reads CASSRRQKLFF. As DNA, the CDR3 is TGTGCCAGCAGCCGTCGACAAAAACTGTTTTTT.

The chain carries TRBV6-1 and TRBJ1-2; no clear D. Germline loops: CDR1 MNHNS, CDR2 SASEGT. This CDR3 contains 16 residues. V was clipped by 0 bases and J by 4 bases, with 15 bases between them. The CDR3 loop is CASSEAAWGSGYGYTF. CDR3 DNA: TGTGCCAGCAGTGAAGCGGCCTGGGGATCAGGCTATGGCTACACCTTC.

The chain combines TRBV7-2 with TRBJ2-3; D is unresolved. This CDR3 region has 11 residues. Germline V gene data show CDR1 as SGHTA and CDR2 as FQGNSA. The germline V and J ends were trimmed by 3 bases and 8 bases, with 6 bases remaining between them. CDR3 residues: CASSFLGTQYF. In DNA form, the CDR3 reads TGTGCCAGCAGCTTTTTGGGTACGCAGTATTTT.